This T cell receptor (beta chain) appears in the sequencing data of a study of radiation and T cells in renal cell carcinoma. Overall study results and limits: From baseline, blood top tumor clonotypes peaked at 2 weeks post-radiation.

Described treatment: 15 Gy SBRT to primary tumor, nephrectomy 4 weeks later. Generated by immunoSEQ multiplex PCR, the TCRdb table keeps only in-frame clones and is missing some. The table includes about 9,600 clones, over 55% detected once. A remark on this clone: Its cognate antigen is unknown.

The sample was tumor tissue, taken from a patient whose treatment included radiotherapy and nephrectomy. The TCR sequence derives from a woman aged 50 to 60 with renal cell carcinoma.

CDR3 bases: TGTGCCAGCAGCTCTGGGAGGGGGGATGGCTACACCTTC. This sequence encodes CASSSGRGDGYTF. V gene TRBV7-2 combines with J gene TRBJ1-2; D is perhaps TRBD1 (6 bases). V shed 4 bases and J shed 6 bases, with 12 bases lying between them. CDR3 size: 13 residues. In germline, CDR1 is SGHTA, CDR2 FQGNSA.